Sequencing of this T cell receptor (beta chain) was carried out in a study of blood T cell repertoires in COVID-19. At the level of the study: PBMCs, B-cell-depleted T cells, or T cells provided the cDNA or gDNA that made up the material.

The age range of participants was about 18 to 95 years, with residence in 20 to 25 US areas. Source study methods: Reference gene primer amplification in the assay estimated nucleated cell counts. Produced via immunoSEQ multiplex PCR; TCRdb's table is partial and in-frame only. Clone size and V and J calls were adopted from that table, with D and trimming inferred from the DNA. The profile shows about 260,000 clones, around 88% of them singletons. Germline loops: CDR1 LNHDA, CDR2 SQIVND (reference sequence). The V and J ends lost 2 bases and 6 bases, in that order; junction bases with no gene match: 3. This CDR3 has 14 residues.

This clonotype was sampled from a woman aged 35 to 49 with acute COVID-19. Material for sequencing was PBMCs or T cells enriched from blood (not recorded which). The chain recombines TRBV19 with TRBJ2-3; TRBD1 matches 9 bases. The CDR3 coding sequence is TGTGCCAGTAGTATAAACAGGGGGCTGGATACGCAGTATTTT. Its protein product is CASSINRGLDTQYF.